A single sample gave rise to the 12 T cell receptor beta chains below, sequenced in a study of blood T cell repertoires in COVID-19 (dated by TCRdb to 2019 to 2021). To prepare the library, the immunoSEQ multiplex PCR assay was applied. TCRdb provides this immuneACCESS table in a form limited to in-frame rearrangements. Some clones are lacking; in checked studies, under half of them reflect an unresolved V gene, and why the rest are absent is not known. This sample gives 180,000 or so clones in total; 80% to 90% of them show up just once. Clones ranked in the top ten supply less than 4% of the sample. Sequenced: PBMCs or T cells enriched from blood (not recorded which). The receptor set was obtained from a woman between 45 and 65 years old in a cohort exposed to, infected with or recovered from COVID-19 (not recorded which).

This clone was picked up one time. CDR3: CASRLAGGSYEQYF. DNA for the CDR3: TGTGCCAGCAGGTTAGCGGGGGGCTCCTACGAGCAGTACTTC. The chain recombines TRBV6-5 with TRBJ2-7; the match to TRBD2 covers 10 bases. The V gene end was trimmed by 6 bases and the J gene end by 0 bases; junction bases not matched to a gene: 2. CDR1 is MNHEY and CDR2 is SVGAGI in the germline V gene. This CDR3 has 14 residues.

The chain employs TRBV15 and TRBJ1-2; possibly TRBD1 for D (5 bases). Germline V gene sequence: CDR1 LNHNV, CDR2 YYDKDF (reference sequence). The V end lost 0 bases, the J end lost 6 bases, and 17 bases lay between the germline ends. The CDR3 sequence is 16 residues long. This CDR3 is CATSRDLFWTKDGYTF. CDR3 nucleotide sequence: TGTGCCACCAGCAGAGACCTATTCTGGACAAAGGATGGCTACACCTTC.

The chain employs TRBV7-9 and TRBJ2-5; TRBD1 matches at 7 bases. Looked up from germline, CDR1 is SEHNR and CDR2 is FQNEAQ (reference sequence). This CDR3 region has 15 residues. The V and J ends lost 4 bases and 5 bases, in that order; junction bases with no gene match: 10. The CDR3 DNA sequence: TGTGCCAGCAGCTCTAGGGGGCTATCCGGGGAGACCCAGTACTTC. It specifies CASSSRGLSGETQYF.

The J gene is TRBJ2-7, the V gene TRBV9, with TRBD1 matching over 7 bases. The V and J ends lost 0 bases and 12 bases, in that order; junction bases with no gene match: 6. CDR1 is SGDLS, CDR2 YYNGEE, per germline. The CDR3 covers 12 residues. The CDR3 reads CASSVEGGTPYF. CDR3 DNA: TGTGCCAGCAGCGTAGAAGGGGGCACGCCGTACTTC.

CDR3: CASSFFSGGAFF. For the CDR3, the DNA is TGTGCCAGCAGTTTCTTTTCAGGGGGAGCTTTCTTT. V usage is TRBV28 and J usage is TRBJ1-1; 7 nucleotides agree with TRBD1. This CDR3 is 12 amino acids long. Trimming at V came to 3 bases and at J to 10 bases, leaving 5 bases not matched to a gene. Germline-derived CDR1 and CDR2 are MDHEN and SYDVKM.

V is TRBV11-3 and J is TRBJ2-2, with a tentative D call TRBD2 (6 bases). CDR1 is SGHNT and CDR2 is YENEEA in the germline V gene. The CDR3 covers 16 residues. V lost 1 base and J 5 bases, leaving 14 bases between the germline ends. The CDR3 region has the DNA TGTGCCAGCAGCTTAGGATGGGGGGAAAGTACCGGGGAGCTGTTTTTT. This codes for CASSLGWGESTGELFF.

This chain links TRBV4-1 with TRBJ2-7; D is perhaps TRBD2 (6 bases). CDR1 and CDR2 (germline): MGHRA, YSYEKL. The CDR3 is made up of 15 amino acids. Trimming shortened V by 1 base and J by 6 bases, and 16 bases separated the two germline ends. The chain's CDR3 is CASSQVTGGGSEQYF. In DNA form, the CDR3 reads TGCGCCAGCAGCCAAGTTACCGGGGGTGGCTCCGAGCAGTACTTC.

The chain is built from TRBV11-2 and TRBJ2-1; tentative D call: TRBD1 (6 bases). CDR1 and CDR2 (germline): SGHAT, FQNNGV. Trimming took off 4 bases at V and 5 bases at J, with 12 bases between the two ends. The CDR3 contains 14 residues. The CDR3 spells CASSSHRAHNEQFF. The CDR3 bases are TGTGCCAGCAGCTCACACAGGGCCCACAATGAGCAGTTCTTC. The entire variable domain, with the rest obtained from reference TRBV11-2 and TRBJ2-1, is as follows: EAGVAQSPRYKIIEKRQSVAFWCNPISGHATLYWYQQILGQGPKLLIQFQNNGVVDDSQLPKDRFSAERLKGVDSTLKIQPAKLEDSAVYLCASSSHRAHNEQFFGPGTRLTVL.

V is TRBV5-1 and J is TRBJ1-6; a weak D match, TRBD1 (5 bases). Germline V gene data show CDR1 as SGHRS and CDR2 as YFSETQ. Trimming took off 2 bases at V and 0 bases at J, with 21 bases between the two ends. CDR3 size: 20 residues. The chain's CDR3 is CASSFNNPTGDSSYNSPLHF. The CDR3 DNA reads as TGCGCCAGCAGCTTCAATAACCCAACCGGCGACAGCTCCTATAATTCACCCCTCCACTTT.

The chain employs TRBV4-3 and TRBJ2-1, with TRBD2 identical over 9 bases. Germline V gives CDR1 LGHNA, CDR2 YSLEER. The CDR3 is made up of 17 amino acids. Trimming cost V 1 base and J 4 bases; bases outside gene matches: 8. CDR3: CASSQVFSGGRYNEQFF. DNA of the CDR3: TGCGCCAGCAGCCAAGTGTTTAGCGGGGGCCGATACAATGAGCAGTTCTTC.

J is TRBJ1-2 and V is TRBV5-8; D perhaps matches TRBD1 (6 bases). This CDR3 contains 15 residues. Germline V CDR1 and CDR2: SGHTS, YDEGEE. Trimming left V 1 base short and J 0 bases short, with 10 bases between. The CDR3 protein is CASSLSQGSNYGYTF. CDR3 nucleotide sequence: TGTGCCAGCAGCTTGAGTCAGGGGTCTAACTATGGCTACACCTTC. Full variable domain (remainder filled in from reference TRBV5-8 and TRBJ1-2): EAGVTQSPTHLIKTRGQQATLRCSPISGHTSVYWYQQALGLGLQFLLWYDEGEERNRGNFPPRFSGRQFPNYSSELNVNALELEDSALYLCASSLSQGSNYGYTFGSGTRLTVV.

The chain employs TRBV5-1 and TRBJ2-5; TRBD1 matches at 8 bases. Germline CDR1 is SGHRS and CDR2 is YFSETQ. The trim removed 0 bases at V and 5 bases at J, leaving 9 bases unmatched. The CDR3 runs to 16 residues. CDR3 in amino acids: CASSLGSGTGRETQYF. The CDR3 DNA reads TGCGCCAGCAGCTTGGGTTCTGGGACAGGTCGGGAGACCCAGTACTTC.